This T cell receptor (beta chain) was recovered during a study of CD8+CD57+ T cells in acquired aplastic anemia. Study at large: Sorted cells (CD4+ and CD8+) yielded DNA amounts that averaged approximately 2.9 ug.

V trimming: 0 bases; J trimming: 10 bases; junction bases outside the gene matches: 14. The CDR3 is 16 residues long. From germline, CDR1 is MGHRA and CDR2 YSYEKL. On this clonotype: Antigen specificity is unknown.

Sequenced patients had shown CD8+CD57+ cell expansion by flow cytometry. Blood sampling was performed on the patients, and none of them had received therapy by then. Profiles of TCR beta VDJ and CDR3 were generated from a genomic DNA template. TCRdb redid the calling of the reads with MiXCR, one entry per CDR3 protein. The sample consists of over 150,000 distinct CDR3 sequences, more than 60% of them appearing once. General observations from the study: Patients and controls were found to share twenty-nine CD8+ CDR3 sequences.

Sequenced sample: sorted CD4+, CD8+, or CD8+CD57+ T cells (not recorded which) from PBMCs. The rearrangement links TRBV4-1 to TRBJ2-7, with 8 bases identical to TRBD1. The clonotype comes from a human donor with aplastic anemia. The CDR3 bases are TGCGCCAGCAGCCAAGATTTGTCAGGGGGCCTCTGCGACCAGTACTTC. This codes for CASSQDLSGGLCDQYF.